This T cell receptor beta chain originates from a study of control samples from healthy donors and cancer patients. TCRdb's table, derived via immunoSEQ multiplex PCR, lists solely in-frame clones and lacks some. The sample lists tens of thousands of clones, roughly 80% occurring once. Per germline, CDR1 SGHVS and CDR2 FQNEAQ. Trimming left V 3 bases short and J 7 bases short, with 16 bases between. The CDR3 loop spans 15 amino acids. This clonotype originated in a man between 65 and 85 years old with lung cancer. Material: PBMCs. The genes are TRBV7-8 and TRBJ2-1, with D perhaps matching TRBD2 (7 bases). The CDR3 DNA follows: TGTGCCAGCAGCTTGGTGCGGGGGCCCCAGAATGAGCAGTTCTTC. It encodes CASSLVRGPQNEQFF.